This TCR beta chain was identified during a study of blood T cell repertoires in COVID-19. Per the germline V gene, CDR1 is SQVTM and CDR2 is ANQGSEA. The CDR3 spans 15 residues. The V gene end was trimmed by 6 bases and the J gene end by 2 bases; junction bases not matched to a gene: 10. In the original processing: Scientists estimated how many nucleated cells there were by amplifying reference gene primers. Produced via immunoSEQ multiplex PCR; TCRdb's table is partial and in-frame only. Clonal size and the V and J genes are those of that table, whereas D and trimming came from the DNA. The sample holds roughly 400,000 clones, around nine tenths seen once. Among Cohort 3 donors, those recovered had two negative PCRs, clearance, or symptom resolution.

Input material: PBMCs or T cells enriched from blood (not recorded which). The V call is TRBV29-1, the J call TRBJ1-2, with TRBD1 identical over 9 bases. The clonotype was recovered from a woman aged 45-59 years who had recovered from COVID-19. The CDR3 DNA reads TGCAGCGTCGCGAGGGGACAGGGATCAAACTATGGCTACACCTTC. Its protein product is CSVARGQGSNYGYTF.